The clone carrying this TCR beta chain has a handful of counts. This sample was included in a study of CD8+ T cells in alopecia areata. Study at large: Those patients who were treated received oral tofacitinib, which was given at 5 to 10 mg twice daily for moderate-to-severe alopecia areata.

The sequencing template was cDNA reverse transcribed from extracted RNA. Produced via immunoSEQ multiplex PCR; TCRdb's table is partial and in-frame only. The sample records under 95,000 clones, around three quarters being singletons. This sample's treatment: oral pan-JAK inhibitor, 5-10 mg twice daily. Germline CDR1 and CDR2: SEHNR and FQNEAQ (reference sequence). Trimming cost V 8 bases and J 0 bases; bases outside gene matches: 3. This CDR3 has 13 amino acids. The clonotype was recovered from a human donor with alopecia areata. Sequenced here: CD8+ T cells sorted from blood, sampled between weeks 43 and 45, from a patient treated with tofacitinib. V is TRBV7-9 and J is TRBJ1-1; 7 positions match TRBD1. The CDR3 sequence: CASCTGVNTEAFF. CDR3 bases: TGTGCCAGCTGTACAGGGGTGAACACTGAAGCTTTCTTT.